This note documents a single T cell receptor (beta chain) sequence. What it binds is unknown. The table came from immunoSEQ multiplex PCR; TCRdb's copy has only in-frame clones and leaves some out. The sample has roughly 60,000 clones; roughly 91% are singletons. This entry comes from a study of cytomegalovirus exposure and HLA in healthy donors. Study-wide context: The use of the same platform for the 95 to 150 validation repertoires and the 600 to 800 first-cohort repertoires was reported by a later analysis. Broader study findings: In vitro assays verified that a few CMV-associated chains recognized CMV antigens specifically. A later analysis found first-cohort TCR clusters tended to co-occur in the approximately 110 validation repertoires.

The clonotype originates from a woman in her twenties or thirties in good health and CMV-seronegative. The source material was PBMCs.

The CDR3 is CASSESDEQFF. CDR3 bases: TGTGCCAGCAGTGAATCCGATGAGCAGTTCTTC. This rearrangement joins TRBV2 to TRBJ2-1; unclear D gene. The germline V gene encodes CDR1 SNHLY and CDR2 FYNNEI. The CDR3 loop spans 11 amino acids. Trimming shortened V by 2 bases and J by 8 bases, and 4 bases separated the two germline ends.